This TCR beta chain stems from a study of regulatory T cells in long-lasting Graves disease. The overall study: The criterion for persistent Graves' disease was over 5 years of antithyroid drugs with positive TSH receptor antibodies. Study-wide findings and caveats: TRBV28, TRBJ1-2 and TRBJ2-5 were segments that persistent disease favored.

V gave up 6 bases and J gave up 3 bases, with 11 bases separating them. The CDR3 has 14 amino acids. Germline values: CDR1 MNHEY, CDR2 SMNVEV (reference sequence). In this sample, this clonotype turned up many times. What it recognizes is unknown. Sequencing libraries for TCR beta were prepared with iRepertoire HTBI primers and Arm-PCR of CDR3 regions. One entry per CDR3 protein results from TCRdb running MiXCR on the multiplex PCR reads. Of 400,000 to 500,000 distinct CDR3 sequences detected, around 20% appear once; the ten largest clones hold around an eighth. Described time point: persistent/refractory GD, antithyroid drugs over 5 years with positive TRAb. The TCR library was made from RNA extracted from PBMCs. It was by American Thyroid Association guidelines that Graves' disease was diagnosed. The source of the patients was an endocrinology department in Xi'an, China.

This chain connects TRBV27 to TRBJ2-2; no firm D call. The sample consisted of peripheral blood mononuclear cells (PBMCs), taken when the disease was refractory, from a patient treated with antithyroid drugs. This TCR came from a female donor with Graves disease. The CDR3 sequence is CASSPLGYTGELFF. DNA for the CDR3: TGTGCCAGCAGCCCCTTGGGGTACACCGGGGAGCTGTTTTTT.